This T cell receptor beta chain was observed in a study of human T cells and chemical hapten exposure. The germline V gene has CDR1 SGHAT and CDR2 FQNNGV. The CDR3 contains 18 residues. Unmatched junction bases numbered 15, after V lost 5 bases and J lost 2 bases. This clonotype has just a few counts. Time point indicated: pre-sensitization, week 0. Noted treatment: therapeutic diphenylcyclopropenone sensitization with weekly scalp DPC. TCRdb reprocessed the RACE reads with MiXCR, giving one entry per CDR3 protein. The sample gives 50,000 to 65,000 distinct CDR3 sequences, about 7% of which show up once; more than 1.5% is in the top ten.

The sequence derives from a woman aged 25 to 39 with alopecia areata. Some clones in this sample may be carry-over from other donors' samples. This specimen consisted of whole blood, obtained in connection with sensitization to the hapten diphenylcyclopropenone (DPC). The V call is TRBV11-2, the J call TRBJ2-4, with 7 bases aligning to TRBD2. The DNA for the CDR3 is TGTGCCAGCAGCCCGCACGCGGGGGTTCTAAAGACCAAAAACATTCAGTACTTC. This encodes CASSPHAGVLKTKNIQYF.